This is a list of T cell receptor beta chains from one sample in a study of a mutant IDH1 vaccine in newly diagnosed glioma. The antigens these receptors bind are not known. Generated by immunoSEQ multiplex PCR, the TCRdb table keeps only in-frame clones and is missing some. The table includes 30,000 to 35,000 clones, roughly 83% detected once. Material: PBMCs, obtained from a glioma patient whose treatment included an IDH1 peptide vaccine. The receptor set was obtained from a man aged 25-40 years with glioma. Both conserved end residues are trimmed from each CDR3. Fields, in order: J gene, V gene, clone size, CDR3 protein. Expanded clones are given a class, and other clones once, few, many or no size at all.

j_gene: TRBJ1-5
v_gene: TRBV30
abundance: -
CDR3aa: AWRADRSDQPQH

j_gene: TRBJ1-5
v_gene: TRBV7-6
abundance: -
CDR3aa: ASSLGTALNQPQH

j_gene: TRBJ2-2
v_gene: TRBV6-6
abundance: -
CDR3aa: ASSPTGTKNTGELF

j_gene: TRBJ1-6
v_gene: TRBV6-5
abundance: -
CDR3aa: ASSRPGQGGSPLH

j_gene: TRBJ1-1
v_gene: TRBV28
abundance: few
CDR3aa: ASSAVRAATEAF

j_gene: TRBJ2-7
v_gene: TRBV13
abundance: -
CDR3aa: ASSPIRSGQY

j_gene: TRBJ2-7
v_gene: TRBV9
abundance: -
CDR3aa: ASSVVGGGPYEQY

j_gene: TRBJ1-2
v_gene: TRBV5-6
abundance: -
CDR3aa: ASSLRQGNYGYT

j_gene: TRBJ2-7
v_gene: TRBV28
abundance: -
CDR3aa: ASSFQVTYEQY

j_gene: TRBJ2-3
v_gene: TRBV13
abundance: -
CDR3aa: ASSLATSGSTDTQY

j_gene: TRBJ2-5
v_gene: TRBV30
abundance: -
CDR3aa: AWSWRRETQY

j_gene: TRBJ2-3
v_gene: TRBV7-8
abundance: -
CDR3aa: ASSSSGGVHTDTQY

j_gene: TRBJ2-2
v_gene: TRBV11-2
abundance: -
CDR3aa: ASTPDRRKTGELF

j_gene: TRBJ2-6
v_gene: TRBV19
abundance: -
CDR3aa: ASSSQVPGQAGANVLT

j_gene: TRBJ2-2
v_gene: TRBV11-1
abundance: -
CDR3aa: ASSKPSNTGELF

j_gene: TRBJ2-1
v_gene: TRBV4-2
abundance: -
CDR3aa: ASSQDRIVRGLAGGPNEQF

j_gene: TRBJ2-7
v_gene: TRBV27
abundance: -
CDR3aa: ASSSNRVTYEQY

j_gene: TRBJ1-6
v_gene: TRBV9
abundance: -
CDR3aa: ASSGTVLSSYNSPLH

j_gene: TRBJ2-1
v_gene: TRBV5-4
abundance: -
CDR3aa: ASSSPAGLAYNEQF

j_gene: TRBJ2-7
v_gene: TRBV19
abundance: -
CDR3aa: ASSRGLNEQY

j_gene: TRBJ1-1
v_gene: TRBV14
abundance: -
CDR3aa: ASSQGNTEAF

j_gene: TRBJ2-5
v_gene: TRBV14
abundance: once
CDR3aa: ASSQGRGLLETQY

j_gene: TRBJ2-5
v_gene: TRBV2
abundance: -
CDR3aa: ASSGTDQETQY

j_gene: TRBJ1-2
v_gene: TRBV27
abundance: -
CDR3aa: ASSSPEGVGGYT

j_gene: TRBJ2-1
v_gene: TRBV28
abundance: -
CDR3aa: ASSPGPNSYNEQF

j_gene: TRBJ2-7
v_gene: TRBV5-1
abundance: -
CDR3aa: ASSSEGSPSYEQY

j_gene: TRBJ2-2
v_gene: TRBV7-2
abundance: once
CDR3aa: ASRNRDGRTGELF

j_gene: TRBJ1-1
v_gene: TRBV5-5
abundance: -
CDR3aa: ASSMTGEVTEAF

j_gene: TRBJ2-2
v_gene: TRBV6-6
abundance: -
CDR3aa: ASKGLAVTGELF

j_gene: TRBJ2-2
v_gene: TRBV19
abundance: -
CDR3aa: ASSWLGTGELF

j_gene: TRBJ2-2
v_gene: TRBV2
abundance: few
CDR3aa: ASSEARAGELF

j_gene: TRBJ2-7
v_gene: TRBV7-2
abundance: -
CDR3aa: ASSLEAWDTSYEQY

j_gene: TRBJ2-7
v_gene: TRBV5-1
abundance: -
CDR3aa: ASSLRGGYEQY

j_gene: TRBJ2-7
v_gene: TRBV5-4
abundance: -
CDR3aa: ASSLTLEAEQY

j_gene: TRBJ2-7
v_gene: TRBV5-6
abundance: -
CDR3aa: ASSPVSGNSYEQY

j_gene: TRBJ1-5
v_gene: TRBV27
abundance: -
CDR3aa: ASSLSHNNQPQH

j_gene: TRBJ2-2
v_gene: TRBV7-2
abundance: -
CDR3aa: ASSLRQGAGELF

j_gene: TRBJ2-7
v_gene: TRBV5-6
abundance: -
CDR3aa: ASSPTDRGWQY

j_gene: TRBJ1-4
v_gene: TRBV2
abundance: few
CDR3aa: ASSYTAPLF

j_gene: TRBJ2-3
v_gene: TRBV13
abundance: -
CDR3aa: ASSSVDSGNGGDTQY

j_gene: TRBJ1-1
v_gene: TRBV29-1
abundance: few
CDR3aa: SVGSSRTGLVAF

j_gene: TRBJ1-1
v_gene: TRBV19
abundance: -
CDR3aa: ASRRDFYTEAF

j_gene: TRBJ1-1
v_gene: TRBV20-1
abundance: once
CDR3aa: SIAQVDMPF

j_gene: TRBJ2-7
v_gene: TRBV9
abundance: -
CDR3aa: ASSQTDLHEQY

j_gene: TRBJ2-2
v_gene: TRBV9
abundance: few
CDR3aa: ASSDSGNNTGELF

j_gene: TRBJ2-5
v_gene: TRBV20-1
abundance: -
CDR3aa: SAGPSGTQY

j_gene: TRBJ2-7
v_gene: TRBV5-4
abundance: -
CDR3aa: ASRRGGQGANEQY

j_gene: TRBJ2-5
v_gene: TRBV4-1
abundance: -
CDR3aa: ASSHPDRETQY

j_gene: TRBJ1-1
v_gene: TRBV10-3
abundance: -
CDR3aa: AIKGGQDTEAF

j_gene: TRBJ2-3
v_gene: TRBV27
abundance: -
CDR3aa: ASSLSRTRTSTDTQY

j_gene: TRBJ2-1
v_gene: TRBV4-3
abundance: -
CDR3aa: ASSADGTRYNEQF

j_gene: TRBJ1-2
v_gene: TRBV28
abundance: -
CDR3aa: ASSFRGDYGYT

j_gene: TRBJ2-1
v_gene: TRBV5-6
abundance: -
CDR3aa: ASSSFLQGDRYNEQF

j_gene: TRBJ1-2
v_gene: TRBV27
abundance: -
CDR3aa: ASSSRTADYGYT

j_gene: TRBJ2-7
v_gene: TRBV25-1
abundance: -
CDR3aa: ASSEIGIGYEQY

j_gene: TRBJ2-3
v_gene: TRBV10-3
abundance: -
CDR3aa: AIIGDVAGDTQY

j_gene: TRBJ1-4
v_gene: TRBV5-3
abundance: -
CDR3aa: ATPRITCSGTGVEKLF